A selection of T cell receptor beta chains follows, all from one sample in a study of blood T cell repertoires in COVID-19. The method was immunoSEQ multiplex PCR; TCRdb's version includes in-frame clones alone and lacks a portion of them. The table includes over 200,000 clones, about 88% detected once. Material for sequencing was peripheral blood. The receptors derive from a woman between 40 and 50 years old who had recovered from COVID-19. Both conserved end residues are part of each CDR3. The D gene is left open where the match is weak. Clone size is given for some rows only: seen once, a few or many times, or a class if the clone is expanded.

d_call j_call v_call clone_size cdr3_aa cdr3_nt
. TRBJ2-6 TRBV12-3/TRBV12-4 . CASSRSGANVLTF TGTGCCAGCAGCAGGTCTGGGGCCAACGTCCTGACTTTC
. TRBJ2-2 TRBV21-1 . CASSPQGDSIPITPNTGELFF TGTGCCAGCAGCCCCCAGGGGGACTCAATTCCTATTACACCGAACACCGGGGAGCTGTTTTTT
TRBD2 TRBJ2-1 TRBV6-4 . CASKGTSTTNEQFF TGTGCCAGCAAGGGGACTAGCACGACCAATGAGCAGTTCTTC
TRBD1 TRBJ1-3 TRBV6-2/TRBV6-3 . CASSYLGQGADTIYF TGTGCCAGCAGTTACCTCGGACAGGGGGCCGACACCATATATTTT
. TRBJ1-5 TRBV27 . CASSHPQSPQHF TGTGCCAGCAGTCACCCACAATCGCCCCAGCATTTT
. TRBJ1-6 TRBV5-1 once CASSPNRANSPLHF TGCGCCAGCAGCCCTAACAGGGCTAATTCACCCCTCCACTTT
. TRBJ1-2 TRBV7-9 . CASSLGDGVSGYTF TGTGCCAGCAGCTTAGGAGACGGAGTTAGTGGCTACACCTTC
TRBD2 TRBJ2-1 TRBV7-9 . CASSLSLGLAGNYNEQFF TGTGCCAGCAGCTTATCCCTGGGACTAGCGGGGAACTACAATGAGCAGTTCTTC
TRBD1 TRBJ1-2 TRBV18 few CASSPGQGGLYGYTF TGTGCCAGCTCACCGGGACAGGGTGGGCTGTATGGCTACACCTTC
. TRBJ2-1 TRBV13 . CASSNRKTYNEQFF TGTGCCAGCAGCAACAGGAAAACCTACAATGAGCAGTTCTTC
. TRBJ1-3 TRBV6-2/TRBV6-3 . CASSFGASGNTIYF TGTGCCAGCAGTTTTGGAGCCTCTGGAAACACCATATATTTT
. TRBJ2-5 TRBV19 . CASSISPRGPLETQYF TGTGCCAGTAGTATCTCCCCCCGCGGGCCTCTGGAGACCCAGTACTTC
TRBD2 TRBJ2-1 TRBV5-1 . CASSRVAGGSYNEQFF TGCGCCAGCAGCCGGGTAGCGGGAGGGTCCTACAATGAGCAGTTCTTC
. TRBJ2-5 TRBV20-1 . CRGVETQYF TGCCGCGGGGTAGAGACCCAGTACTTC
. TRBJ1-2 TRBV7-9 once CASSFSTALYGYTF TGTGCCAGCAGCTTTTCGACAGCCCTCTATGGCTACACCTTC
TRBD1 TRBJ1-5 TRBV6-6 . CASSYPGGNQPQHF TGTGCCAGCAGTTACCCAGGGGGGAATCAGCCCCAGCATTTT
. TRBJ2-3 TRBV11-2 . CASSLSGAMTDTQYF TGTGCCAGCAGCTTAAGTGGGGCCATGACAGATACGCAGTATTTT
. TRBJ2-5 TRBV21-1 once CASTSSRERGETQYF TGTGCCAGCACCAGCTCGCGGGAGCGGGGTGAGACCCAGTACTTC